This T cell receptor beta chain was sequenced for a study of CD8+ T cells in alopecia areata. Only one count was recorded for this clone. What it binds is not known. In each case, RNA was isolated and then reverse transcribed into cDNA as the sequencing template. Here immunoSEQ multiplex PCR was the method, and the copy in TCRdb shows in-frame clones only, minus some. In the table there are 110,000 or so clones, roughly 56% of which are singletons. Germline values: CDR1 GTSNPN, CDR2 SVGIG (reference sequence). V lost 2 bases and J lost 0, with 11 bases in between. The CDR3 loop spans 16 amino acids. The treatment is: oral pan-JAK inhibitor, 5-10 mg twice daily. Notes on the study in general: Scalp lesions, especially in alopecia totalis/universalis, had higher clonality than normal scalp. Mice gave a clearer picture of TCR sharing than patients did, possibly for HLA-related reasons. A single nonresponder leaves the baseline CD8+ expansion link to response uncertain. Normal-skin resident alphabeta T cells also appear among scalp sample sequences.

The TCR comes from a human donor with alopecia areata. The chain has TRBV30 and TRBJ2-6, with D maybe TRBD1 (6 bases). The sample consisted of CD4+ T cells sorted from blood, taken at week 24, from a patient treated with tofacitinib. In nucleotides, the CDR3 is TGTGCCTGGAGTACCGGACAGCTCTCTGGGGCCAACGTCCTGACTTTC. Encoded protein: CAWSTGQLSGANVLTF.